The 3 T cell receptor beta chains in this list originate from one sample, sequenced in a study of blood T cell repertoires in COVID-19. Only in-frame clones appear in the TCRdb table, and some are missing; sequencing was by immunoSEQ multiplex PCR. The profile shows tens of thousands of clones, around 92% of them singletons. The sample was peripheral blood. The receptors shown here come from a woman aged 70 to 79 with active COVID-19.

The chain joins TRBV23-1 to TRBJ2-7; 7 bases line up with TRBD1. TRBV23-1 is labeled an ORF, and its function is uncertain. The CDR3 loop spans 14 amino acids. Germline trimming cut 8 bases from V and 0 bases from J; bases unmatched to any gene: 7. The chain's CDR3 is CASPQRTGSYEQYF. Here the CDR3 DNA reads TGCGCCAGCCCCCAAAGGACAGGCTCCTACGAGCAGTACTTC.

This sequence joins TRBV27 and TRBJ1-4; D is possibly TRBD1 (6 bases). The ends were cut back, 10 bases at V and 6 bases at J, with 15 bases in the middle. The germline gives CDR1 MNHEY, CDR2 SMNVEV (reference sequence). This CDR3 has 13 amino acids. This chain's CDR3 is CATRGHGYEKLFF. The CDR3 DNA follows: TGTGCCACAAGGGGACACGGATATGAAAAACTGTTTTTT. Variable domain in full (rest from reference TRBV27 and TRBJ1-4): EAQVTQNPRYLITVTGKKLTVTCSQNMNHEYMSWYRQDPGLGLRQIYYSMNVEVTDKGDVPEGYKVSRKEKRNFPLILESPSPNQTSLYFCATRGHGYEKLFFGSGTQLSVL.

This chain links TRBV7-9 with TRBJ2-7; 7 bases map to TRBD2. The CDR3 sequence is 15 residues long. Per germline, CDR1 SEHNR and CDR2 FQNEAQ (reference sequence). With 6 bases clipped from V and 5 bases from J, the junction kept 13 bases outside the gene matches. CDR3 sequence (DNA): TGTGCCAGCAGTTACACCGGGACTAACGATCACGAGCAGTACTTC. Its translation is CASSYTGTNDHEQYF.